A single TCR beta chain is shown here with its context. Germline CDR1 reads MNHEY; CDR2 reads SMNVEV (reference sequence). The V and J ends lost 7 bases and 0 bases, in that order; junction bases with no gene match: 5. The CDR3 has 15 residues. The source of the sample is a study of early T cells in non-severe SARS-CoV-2 infection. Study overall: The authors sequenced bulk RNA from unsorted whole blood, leaving chains unpaired.

Individual cDNA molecules received unique molecular identifiers during library preparation. TCRdb itself ran the 5' RACE reads through MiXCR, one entry per CDR3 protein. Among tens of thousands of distinct CDR3 sequences listed, roughly 15% were seen once. J is TRBJ2-1 and V is TRBV27; 8 nucleotides match TRBD2. The receptor was derived from an adult who was a healthcare worker with PCR-confirmed SARS-CoV-2 infection or an uninfected control (not recorded which). The source was whole blood, collected at baseline. Here the CDR3 DNA reads TGTGCCAGCACGATAGCGGGGAACTCCTACAATGAGCAGTTCTTC. Residues: CASTIAGNSYNEQFF.